One and the same sample provided the 7 T cell receptor beta chains below, sequenced in a study of blood T cells in healthy people across ages. Together with a sample-barcoded 5' primer, a J-beta primer mix was included in a second PCR lasting about 7 to 12 cycles. TCRdb re-called the 5' RACE reads through MiXCR, storing one row per CDR3 protein. This sample has 800,000 to 900,000 distinct CDR3 sequences; approximately 65% occur once, and the top ten carry roughly 25%. The sequenced material came from blood. These receptors all come from a man in his thirties or forties in good health.

The chain is built from TRBV10-3 and TRBJ1-6; no definite D call. The ends were cut back, 4 bases at V and 6 bases at J, with 13 bases in the middle. This CDR3 contains 15 residues. Germline V gene data show CDR1 as ENHRY and CDR2 as SYGVKD. CDR3 DNA: TGTGCCATCAGTGCCGTTGTGGGCAGTAATTCACCCCTCCACTTT. Its protein product is CAISAVVGSNSPLHF.

CDR3 in DNA: TGTGCCAGCAGTACAGGGGCCGGTCAGCCCCAGCATTTT. The encoded protein is CASSTGAGQPQHF. The chain employs TRBV6-5 and TRBJ1-5, with 7 bases fitting TRBD1. This CDR3 comprises 13 residues. The germline gives CDR1 MNHEY, CDR2 SVGAGI. V dropped 5 bases and J dropped 6; count of bases not matched to a gene: 4.

The chain recombines TRBV5-4 with TRBJ2-1; 11 bases align to TRBD2. The V gene's germline CDR1 is SGHNT and CDR2 YYREEE (reference sequence). Trimming cost V 4 bases and J 1 base; bases outside gene matches: 16. The CDR3 contains 20 residues. The CDR3 loop is CASSRPNGGIAGGSYNEQFF. CDR3 nucleotide sequence: TGTGCCAGCAGCCGACCTAATGGCGGGATAGCGGGGGGGTCCTACAATGAGCAGTTCTTC.

The chain employs TRBV4-3 and TRBJ2-3; D ambiguous. V shed 2 bases and J shed 5 bases, with 8 bases lying between them. CDR1 and CDR2 from the germline V gene are LGHNA and YSLEER. The CDR3 spans 13 residues. The CDR3 DNA reads TGCGCCAGCAGCCAAAGTCAACAAGATACGCAGTATTTT. This sequence encodes CASSQSQQDTQYF.

The gene calls are TRBV14 and TRBJ2-7; D is possibly TRBD1 (5 bases). The CDR3 has 13 residues. Deletions cut 8 bases from V and 2 bases from J, with 13 bases between. From germline, CDR1 is SGHDN and CDR2 FVKESK. CDR3 sequence (DNA): TGTGCCAGCGGCACCAAACAGGCCTACGAGCAGTACTTC. As protein: CASGTKQAYEQYF.

The V call is TRBV28, the J call TRBJ2-7, with D maybe TRBD2 (8 bases). Germline loops: CDR1 MDHEN, CDR2 SYDVKM. The V gene lost 6 bases and the J gene lost 4 bases, with 19 bases spanning the gap. CDR3 length: 15 amino acids. This CDR3 is CASSVGGDREYEQYF. CDR3 coding DNA: TGTGCCAGCAGCGTCGGGGGGGACAGAGAGTACGAGCAGTACTTC.

The V gene is TRBV10-3, the J gene TRBJ2-2; a weak D match, TRBD1 (5 bases). CDR3 length: 16 amino acids. Trimming took off 4 bases at V and 7 bases at J, with 19 bases between the two ends. CDR1 and CDR2 (germline): ENHRY, SYGVKD. The CDR3 loop reads CAISVGPPQGVGELFF. CDR3 nucleotides: TGTGCCATCAGTGTTGGGCCTCCCCAAGGGGTCGGGGAGCTGTTTTTT.